These T cell receptor beta chains were read from a single sample in a study of blood T cell repertoires in COVID-19. Assay used: immunoSEQ multiplex PCR; TCRdb lists only in-frame clones, some missing. The sample holds 150,000 to 180,000 clones, approximately 86% seen once. The sequenced sample was peripheral blood. The source of these receptors is a man aged 60 to 69 with COVID-19, enrolled during active disease. CDR3s include the opening cysteine and the closing phenylalanine or tryptophan. D genes are given only for firm matches. Clone size is not always given. Where it is, it says once, few, many or a class for expanded clones.

size: -
D: TRBD1
J: TRBJ2-1
V: TRBV6-5
DNA: TGTGCCAGCTTTCCGGGACAGGGGGCTTACAATGAGCAGTTCTTC
CDR3: CASFPGQGAYNEQFF

size: few
D: -
J: TRBJ1-3
V: TRBV5-1
DNA: TGCGCCAGCAGCTTACCGGGGTCTGGAAACACCATATATTTT
CDR3: CASSLPGSGNTIYF

size: -
D: TRBD1
J: TRBJ2-7
V: TRBV18
DNA: TGTGCCAGCTCACCAGGGACAGGGGCTGTTTTCGAGCAGTACTTC
CDR3: CASSPGTGAVFEQYF

size: -
D: -
J: TRBJ1-4
V: TRBV19
DNA: TGTGCCAGTAGCGGCAGGGTTAATGAAAAACTGTTTTTT
CDR3: CASSGRVNEKLFF

size: -
D: TRBD1
J: TRBJ2-2
V: TRBV27
DNA: TGTGCCAGCAGTTTCTCCCCCTTCCGGTCGAGACAGGGACCGAACACCGGGGAGCTGTTTTTT
CDR3: CASSFSPFRSRQGPNTGELFF

size: -
D: -
J: TRBJ1-5
V: TRBV27
DNA: TGTGCCAGCAGTTTAACTAACAATCAGCCCCAGCATTTT
CDR3: CASSLTNNQPQHF

size: few
D: -
J: TRBJ1-6
V: TRBV19
DNA: TGTGCCAGTAGCCCCCAAGTTAGCGGGTCACCCCTCCACTTT
CDR3: CASSPQVSGSPLHF

size: few
D: TRBD1
J: TRBJ1-4
V: TRBV6-5
DNA: TGTGCCACAAGCCGGGACAGGGACGAAAAACTGTTTTTT
CDR3: CATSRDRDEKLFF

size: -
D: TRBD1
J: TRBJ1-5
V: TRBV30
DNA: TGTGCCTGGAGTTTGACAGGGTTAACTCGGGATCAGCCCCAGCATTTT
CDR3: CAWSLTGLTRDQPQHF

size: once
D: TRBD1
J: TRBJ2-7
V: TRBV7-2
DNA: TGTGCCAGCAGCTTAGATGACAGGGCATACGAGCAGTACTTC
CDR3: CASSLDDRAYEQYF

size: -
D: -
J: TRBJ1-1
V: TRBV18
DNA: TGTGCCAGCTCACCACCCGCAGGGATTTTGAACACTGAAGCTTTCTTT
CDR3: CASSPPAGILNTEAFF

size: -
D: TRBD2
J: TRBJ2-6
V: TRBV19
DNA: TGTGCCAGTAGTTTGCGGGGGGAAGCTGGGGCCAACGTCCTGACTTTC
CDR3: CASSLRGEAGANVLTF

size: -
D: -
J: TRBJ2-7
V: TRBV24-1
DNA: TGTGCCACCAGTGAAGGCCAGGGCTACGAGCAGTACTTC
CDR3: CATSEGQGYEQYF

size: once
D: TRBD1
J: TRBJ1-3
V: TRBV3-1/TRBV3-2
DNA: TGTGCCAGCAGCCCGATGGACAGGGCAGGAAACACCATATATTTT
CDR3: CASSPMDRAGNTIYF

size: -
D: -
J: TRBJ1-2
V: TRBV28
DNA: TGTGCCAGCAGTTTTGAGGGAGATCTGGGCTACACCTTC
CDR3: CASSFEGDLGYTF

size: -
D: -
J: TRBJ1-1
V: TRBV11-2
DNA: TGTGCCAGCAGCCGTGAACTCGGGACTGAAGCTTTCTTT
CDR3: CASSRELGTEAFF

size: -
D: -
J: TRBJ1-3
V: TRBV7-2
DNA: TGTGCCAGCAGCTTAGGTTCCGGGAGGGGAAACACCATATATTTT
CDR3: CASSLGSGRGNTIYF

size: -
D: -
J: TRBJ1-2
V: TRBV10-3
DNA: TGTGCCATCAGTGCAGGGTATAACTATGGCTACACCTTC
CDR3: CAISAGYNYGYTF

size: -
D: TRBD1
J: TRBJ1-2
V: TRBV9
DNA: TGTGCCAGCAGCCCCGGGACAGCAAATCTTCGCGGGTATGGCTACACCTTC
CDR3: CASSPGTANLRGYGYTF

size: -
D: TRBD1
J: TRBJ1-1
V: TRBV18
DNA: TGTGCCAGCTCACCATGGACAGGGGGCATGAACACTGAAGCTTTCTTT
CDR3: CASSPWTGGMNTEAFF

size: -
D: -
J: TRBJ1-2
V: TRBV19
DNA: TGTGCCAGTAGTGAGAGATCTACAGGAAATCAGGGCTACACCTTC
CDR3: CASSERSTGNQGYTF

size: -
D: -
J: TRBJ2-1
V: TRBV9
DNA: TGTGCCAGCAGCGTAGTAGAAAAGGAGCAGTTCTTC
CDR3: CASSVVEKEQFF

size: -
D: -
J: TRBJ1-4
V: TRBV19
DNA: TGTGCCAGTACGGAACAGACAACTAATGAAAAACTGTTTTTT
CDR3: CASTEQTTNEKLFF

size: -
D: -
J: TRBJ2-6
V: TRBV11-3
DNA: TGTGCCAGCAGCTTAGATCGGGCGGGGTCTGGGGCCAACGTCCTGACTTTC
CDR3: CASSLDRAGSGANVLTF

size: few
D: TRBD1
J: TRBJ2-2
V: TRBV9
DNA: TGTGCCAGCAGCTTACGGACAGGGTCGAACACCGGGGAGCTGTTTTTT
CDR3: CASSLRTGSNTGELFF

size: -
D: -
J: TRBJ1-5
V: TRBV7-2
DNA: TGTGCCAGCAGCGCATCATACTCGGGCAATCAGCCCCAGCATTTT
CDR3: CASSASYSGNQPQHF

size: -
D: TRBD1
J: TRBJ2-3
V: TRBV12-5
DNA: TGTGCTAGTGGTTTGGGGACAGGGGGCTCAGATACGCAGTATTTT
CDR3: CASGLGTGGSDTQYF

size: -
D: TRBD2
J: TRBJ2-2
V: TRBV9
DNA: TGTGCCAGCAGCGCTAGCGGGGCCTCCACCGGGGAGCTGTTTTTT
CDR3: CASSASGASTGELFF

size: few
D: TRBD1
J: TRBJ1-6
V: TRBV6-5
DNA: TGTGCCAGCAGACAGGGGGCGGAATCTTCACCCCTCCACTTT
CDR3: CASRQGAESSPLHF

size: -
D: -
J: TRBJ1-6
V: TRBV5-5
DNA: TGTGCCAGCAGCCCCTCGCAGGTCCGGAATTCACCCCTCCACTTT
CDR3: CASSPSQVRNSPLHF